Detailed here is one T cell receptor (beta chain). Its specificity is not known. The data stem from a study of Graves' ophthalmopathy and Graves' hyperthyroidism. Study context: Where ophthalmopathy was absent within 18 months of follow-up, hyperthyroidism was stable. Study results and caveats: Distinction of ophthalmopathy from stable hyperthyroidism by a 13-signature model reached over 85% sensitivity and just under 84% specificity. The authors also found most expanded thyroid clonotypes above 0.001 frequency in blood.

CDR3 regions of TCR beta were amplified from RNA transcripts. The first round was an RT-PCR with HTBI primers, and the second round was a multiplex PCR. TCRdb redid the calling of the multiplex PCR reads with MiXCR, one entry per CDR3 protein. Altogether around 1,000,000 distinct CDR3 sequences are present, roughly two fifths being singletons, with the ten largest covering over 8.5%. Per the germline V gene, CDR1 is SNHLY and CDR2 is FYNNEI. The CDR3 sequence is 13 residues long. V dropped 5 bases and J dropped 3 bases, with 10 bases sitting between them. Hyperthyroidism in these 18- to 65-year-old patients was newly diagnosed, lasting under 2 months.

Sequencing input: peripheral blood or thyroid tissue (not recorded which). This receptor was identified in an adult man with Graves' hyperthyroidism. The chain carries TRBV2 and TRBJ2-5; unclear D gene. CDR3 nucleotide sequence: TGTGCCAGCAGTTTATCTAGGAAAGAGACCCAGTACTTC. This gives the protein CASSLSRKETQYF.